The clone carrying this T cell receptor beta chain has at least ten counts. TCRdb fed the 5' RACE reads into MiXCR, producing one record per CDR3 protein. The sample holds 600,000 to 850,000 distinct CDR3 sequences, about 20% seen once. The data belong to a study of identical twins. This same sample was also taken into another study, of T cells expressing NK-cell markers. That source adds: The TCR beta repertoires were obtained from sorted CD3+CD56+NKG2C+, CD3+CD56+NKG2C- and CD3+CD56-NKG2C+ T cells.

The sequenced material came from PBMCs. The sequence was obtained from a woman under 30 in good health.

The CDR3 region has the DNA TGTGCCAGCAGCACGCGCGGCGTTGAGACCCAGTACTTC. Amino acids: CASSTRGVETQYF. The V call is TRBV5-6, the J call TRBJ2-5; no clear D. The CDR3 runs to 13 residues. The V and J ends lost 4 bases and 5 bases respectively, with 12 bases between them. The germline V gene has CDR1 SGHDT and CDR2 YYEEEE.